This entry features one TCR beta chain sequence. Clones were sequenced by immunoSEQ multiplex PCR, and TCRdb holds only the in-frame ones, with some missing. The data show about 14,000 clones, with approximately 93% seen just once and under 5.5% held by the top ten. The data belong to a study of T cell clonotyping in hematopoietic cell transplantation. The TCR originated in a male patient between 60 and 69 years old who had an allogeneic stem cell transplant from an unrelated donor, so the T cells may come from the graft donor. Some clones in this sample may be carry-over from other donors' samples. The sample consisted of PBMCs, taken 30 days after allogeneic stem cell transplant.

The CDR3 DNA follows: TGTGCCAGCAGCATAGGGACAGATACGCAGTATTTT. Amino acid sequence: CASSIGTDTQYF. This chain links TRBV7-2 with TRBJ2-3; no clear D. Trimming took off 5 bases at V and 3 bases at J, with 6 bases between the two ends. The CDR3 sequence is 12 residues long. CDR1 and CDR2 from the germline V gene are SGHTA and FQGNSA.